This record concerns one T cell receptor (beta chain) sequence. The data originate from a study of shared T cell receptors in the human thymus. Here immunoSEQ multiplex PCR was the method, and the copy in TCRdb shows in-frame clones only, minus some. The table records roughly 700,000 clones, roughly 90% of them present only once. Deletions cut 2 bases from V and 1 base from J, with 12 bases between. Germline V CDR1 and CDR2: GTSNPN, SVGIG (reference sequence). The CDR3 length is 15 residues. These data were likewise used in another study, on human thymus T cells. That work states: Donor material was obtained from healthy Finnish infants undergoing corrective surgery for congenital heart defects. Resections from corrective heart surgery provided thymus tissue. Thymic and blood repertoires appeared to show biased V and J gene usage. Unrelated individuals reportedly shared highly overlapping thymic TCR repertoires.

V gene TRBV30 combines with J gene TRBJ1-5; TRBD1 is a possible D gene (5 bases). The sequence derives from a boy in the first two years of life with a congenital heart defect. Sequencing used thymocytes. DNA of the CDR3: TGTGCCTGGAGTTCGCCCAGACAGAGCAATCAGCCCCAGCATTTT. Translating it yields CAWSSPRQSNQPQHF.